This passage covers 17 T cell receptor beta chains from one sample sequenced in a study of human T cells and chemical hapten exposure. This sample's time point: patch test 1, 2 weeks after DPC sensitization. Indicated treatment: therapeutic diphenylcyclopropenone sensitization with weekly scalp DPC. MiXCR, run by TCRdb on the RACE reads, gives a single entry per CDR3 protein. Counted here are under 85,000 distinct CDR3 sequences, over 9% occurring once; the ten biggest clones make up about 1.4%. The material sequenced was whole blood, taken in connection with sensitization to the hapten diphenylcyclopropenone (DPC). All receptors derive from a woman aged 50 to 65 with alopecia areata. Some clones in this sample may be carry-over from other donors' samples.

This chain joins TRBV28 and TRBJ2-2; D gene unclear. Trimming removed 5 bases from V and 1 base from J, with 11 bases in between. The CDR3 is 15 residues long. Germline CDR1 reads MDHEN; CDR2 reads SYDVKM. Written as DNA, the CDR3 is TGTGCCAGCAGTCAAATTGGAAGGAACACCGGGGAGCTGTTTTTT. It codes for CASSQIGRNTGELFF. Using reference TRBV28 and TRBJ2-2 for the parts outside the CDR3, the full variable domain is DVKVTQSSRYLVKRTGEKVFLECVQDMDHENMFWYRQDPGLGLRLIYFSYDVKMKEKGDIPEGYSVSREKKERFSLILESASTNQTSMYLCASSQIGRNTGELFFGEGSRLTVL.

The genes are TRBV18 and TRBJ1-5; D perhaps matches TRBD1 (5 bases). V lost 5 bases to trimming and J lost 1 base, with 12 bases between them. Germline lookup yields CDR1 KGHSH and CDR2 LQKENI. The CDR3 spans 15 residues. CDR3 nucleotide sequence: TGTGCCAGCTCATGGGGCGGCGGGAGCAATCAGCCCCAGCATTTT. This codes for CASSWGGGSNQPQHF.

The gene calls are TRBV29-1 and TRBJ2-5; the match to TRBD1 covers 9 bases. Germline values: CDR1 SQVTM, CDR2 ANQGSEA. This CDR3 is built from 13 residues. Losses at the gene ends were 2 bases for V and 4 bases for J; bases not matched to a gene: 2. The CDR3 is CSVEHRGRETQYF. The CDR3 nucleotides are TGCAGCGTTGAACACAGGGGGCGAGAGACCCAGTACTTC.

This clonotype was found a few times. This chain's CDR3 is CATAGTQGGQYF. Written as DNA, the CDR3 is TGTGCCACCGCCGGGACTCAGGGGGGCCAGTACTTC. This chain uses TRBV28 with TRBJ2-7; perhaps TRBD1 as D (7 bases). Trimming stripped 10 bases from V and 10 bases from J, with 20 bases between. CDR1 is MDHEN and CDR2 is SYDVKM in the germline V gene. The CDR3 contains 12 residues.

The J gene is TRBJ2-1, the V gene TRBV5-1; 14 bases are shared with TRBD2. Germline trimming cut 3 bases from V and 9 bases from J; bases unmatched to any gene: 2. Germline-derived CDR1 and CDR2 are SGHRS and YFSETQ. The CDR3 is 14 residues long. Here the CDR3 reads CASSSGLAGAEQFF. Here the CDR3 DNA reads TGCGCCAGCAGCTCGGGACTAGCGGGAGCTGAGCAGTTCTTC.

J is TRBJ2-4 and V is TRBV4-3; D might be TRBD1 (5 bases). The ends were cut back, 3 bases at V and 0 bases at J, with 6 bases in the middle. Looked up from germline, CDR1 is LGHNA and CDR2 is YSLEER. This CDR3 has 14 amino acids. CDR3 protein: CASSQGLAKNIQYF. As DNA, the CDR3 is TGCGCCAGCAGCCAGGGGCTAGCCAAAAACATTCAGTACTTC.

This clonotype was seen a handful of times. V usage is TRBV29-1 and J usage is TRBJ2-2; D unclear. Germline V gene data show CDR1 as SQVTM and CDR2 as ANQGSEA. V was cut by 4 bases and J by 0 bases, with 6 bases left in between. The CDR3 consists of 13 residues. The CDR3 is CSVAATNTGELFF. CDR3 coding DNA: TGCAGCGTTGCAGCGACGAACACCGGGGAGCTGTTTTTT.

Regarding this clonotype: Mismatch with germline at one junction end may stem from a read error. This chain joins TRBV7-7 and TRBJ2-7; 9 bases fit TRBD2. The CDR3 contains 13 residues. Germline V lookup: CDR1 SSHAT, CDR2 FNYEAQ (reference sequence). CDR3 protein: CASSLAGAREQYF. CDR3 nucleotide sequence: TGTGCTAGCAGCTTAGCGGGGGCTAGGGAGCAGTACTTC.

This clonotype has a count of ten or more. The chain couples TRBV7-2 to TRBJ2-5; D uncertain. Germline V gene sequence: CDR1 SGHTA, CDR2 FQGNSA. V was cut by 4 bases and J by 3 bases, with 12 bases left in between. CDR3 length: 14 amino acids. CDR3 nucleotide sequence: TGTGCCAGCAGCTCCGCGTCCAGCGAAGAGACCCAGTACTTC. This codes for CASSSASSEETQYF.

The rearrangement uses TRBV20-1 and TRBJ2-1, with 7 bases identical to TRBD2. The CDR3 is 16 amino acids. With 1 base clipped from V and 2 bases from J, the junction kept 8 bases outside the gene matches. Germline values: CDR1 DFQATT, CDR2 SNEGSKA (reference sequence). Written as DNA, the CDR3 is TGCAGTGCTAGAGCCCGCGGGAGAGGGACCTACAATGAGCAGTTCTTC. As protein: CSARARGRGTYNEQFF.

This chain connects TRBV10-2 to TRBJ1-1; D remains unclear. V shed 3 bases and J shed 0 bases, with 11 bases lying between them. Germline-derived CDR1 and CDR2 are WSHSY and SAAADI. This CDR3 contains 15 residues. Here the CDR3 reads CASSDGLGMNTEAFF. DNA for the CDR3: TGCGCCAGCAGTGACGGACTGGGAATGAACACTGAAGCTTTCTTT.

The sample holds many counts of this clonotype. The CDR3 DNA is TGTGCCAGTAGTATTACGGGAGTAGGGTGGCAGTTCTTC. This translates into CASSITGVGWQFF. This chain links TRBV19 with TRBJ2-1; weak D call: TRBD2 (6 bases). The CDR3 is 13 amino acids. In germline, CDR1 is LNHDA, CDR2 SQIVND (reference sequence). The V end lost 3 bases, the J end lost 12 bases, and 15 bases lay between the germline ends.

The chain recombines TRBV6-2 or TRBV6-3 with TRBJ2-2; possibly TRBD2 for D (6 bases). V was clipped by 6 bases and J by 0 bases, with 8 bases between them. CDR3 length: 14 amino acids. Germline CDR1 is MNHEY and CDR2 is SVGEGT. CDR3 residues: CASSRDSNTGELFF. The CDR3 DNA is TGTGCCAGCAGCAGGGACTCGAACACCGGGGAGCTGTTTTTT.

J is TRBJ2-3 and V is TRBV6-6; 7 bases are shared with TRBD2. This CDR3 is 16 amino acids long. V gave up 6 bases and J gave up 2 bases; unmatched junction bases: 11. Germline CDR1 and CDR2: MNHNY and SVGAGI (reference sequence). CDR3 DNA sequence: TGTGCCAGCAGGACCTCCTCGGGGGGTTACACAGATACGCAGTATTTT. It encodes CASRTSSGGYTDTQYF.

The sample holds a few counts of this clonotype. The chain has TRBV12-3 or TRBV12-4 and TRBJ1-5; TRBD1 agrees at 7 bases. V shed 6 bases, J shed 4 bases, and the junction held 9 bases outside the gene matches. The CDR3 loop spans 15 amino acids. This CDR3 reads CASSLRTGINQPQHF. DNA of the CDR3: TGTGCCAGCAGCTTAAGGACAGGAATAAATCAGCCCCAGCATTTT.

The rearrangement uses TRBV5-1 and TRBJ2-5; D may match TRBD1 or TRBD2 (5 bases each). In germline, CDR1 is SGHRS, CDR2 YFSETQ. The CDR3 runs 15 residues. V lost 0 bases and J 4 bases, leaving 13 bases between the germline ends. In DNA form, the CDR3 reads TGCGCCAGCAGCTTGGAATCCGGGGCCCCAGAGACCCAGTACTTC. Translation: CASSLESGAPETQYF.

This chain joins TRBV11-2 and TRBJ2-7; either TRBD1 or TRBD2 may fit D (6 bases each). Trimming cost V 2 bases and J 2 bases, with 10 bases left between them. Germline lookup yields CDR1 SGHAT and CDR2 FQNNGV. The CDR3 spans 14 residues. The CDR3 DNA reads as TGTGCCAGCAGCTTAAGGGGGGCTGCCTACGAGCAGTACTTC. Encoded protein: CASSLRGAAYEQYF.